The rows below give T cell receptor beta chains drawn from one sample of a study of PD-1 blockade in classical Hodgkin lymphoma. Assay used: immunoSEQ multiplex PCR; TCRdb lists only in-frame clones, some missing. This sample has over 2,500 clones, with 80% found just once. The sequenced material came from CD8+ T cells from blood. These receptors all stem from a human donor with classical Hodgkin lymphoma. Each CDR3 is given with its conserved first and last residue. The D gene is left open where the match is weak. Part of the rows lack a size; the others show once, few, many or a class for expanded clones.

>NA|NA|TRBJ2-2|TRBV19
TGTGCCAGTAGTAGCGAAGTCGGAAATACCGGGGAGCTGTTTTTT
CASSSEVGNTGELFF
>NA|few|TRBJ2-3|TRBV19
TGTGCCAGTAGTTACGCGGGGGCAAGCACAGATACGCAGTATTTT
CASSYAGASTDTQYF
>NA|NA|TRBJ2-2|TRBV10-2
TGCGCCAGCAGGGGTGAGGTGACCGGGGAGCTGTTTTTT
CASRGEVTGELFF
>TRBD1|NA|TRBJ2-7|TRBV27
TGTGCCAGCAGGGGGACAGGGGGCTACGAGCAGTACTTC
CASRGTGGYEQYF
>NA|NA|TRBJ2-1|TRBV2
TGTGCCAGCAGTGAAGAGGAGGATCTCTACAATGAGCAGTTCTTC
CASSEEEDLYNEQFF
>TRBD1|NA|TRBJ2-7|TRBV7-9
TGTGCCAGCAGAGACAGGGGGCTAGGCGAGCAGTACTTC
CASRDRGLGEQYF
>TRBD1|NA|TRBJ2-7|TRBV27
TGTGCCAGCACGCCAGGGGGCTCCTACGAGCAGTACTTC
CASTPGGSYEQYF
>NA|NA|TRBJ2-4|TRBV11-2
TGTGCCAGCAGCTTAGACAACGGCATTCAGTACTTC
CASSLDNGIQYF
>TRBD1|NA|TRBJ1-2|TRBV27
TGTGCCAGCAGTCCCAATCCGGACAGGGGGCCGCGTTATGGCTACACCTTC
CASSPNPDRGPRYGYTF
>TRBD1|NA|TRBJ2-6|TRBV27
TGTGCCAGCAGTTTTGGGACAGCCACAAGCAACGTCCTGACTTTC
CASSFGTATSNVLTF
>NA|NA|TRBJ2-3|TRBV4-2
TGTGCCAGCAGCCAGGCTATCTCCCTAGGCACAGATACGCAGTATTTT
CASSQAISLGTDTQYF
>NA|NA|TRBJ2-7|TRBV28
TGTGCCAGCAGTTTAAGCGCAGGGGTGGGTTACGAGCAGTACTTC
CASSLSAGVGYEQYF
>TRBD1|once|TRBJ1-2|TRBV4-3
TGCGCCAGCAGCCCTGAACAGGGGACGGACTATGGCTACACCTTC
CASSPEQGTDYGYTF
>NA|few|TRBJ1-1|TRBV6-6
TGTGCCAGCAGTTACTCGATGCTTATGAACACTGAAGCTTTCTTT
CASSYSMLMNTEAFF
>NA|NA|TRBJ2-3|TRBV29-1
TGCAGCGTTGATTTTAGGGCCCTGATTATAGATACGCAGTATTTT
CSVDFRALIIDTQYF
>TRBD1|NA|TRBJ2-7|TRBV28
TGTGCCAGCAGACCCTGGACAGGGGTATCCTACGAGCAGTACTTC
CASRPWTGVSYEQYF
>TRBD1|NA|TRBJ1-4|TRBV9
TGTGCCAGCAGCGCAAACGGACAGGGCGGGCATGAAAAACTGTTTTTT
CASSANGQGGHEKLFF
>TRBD2|NA|TRBJ2-7|TRBV29-1
TGCAGCGTTGAATCTAGCGGTGAATCCTACGAGCAGTACTTC
CSVESSGESYEQYF
>NA|once|TRBJ2-2|TRBV15
TGTGCCACCAGCTCAAGACAGATCACCGGGGAGCTGTTTTTT
CATSSRQITGELFF
>TRBD2|NA|TRBJ2-5|TRBV28
TGTGCCAGCAGTTTTGAAACCGGGACTAGCGGGAGGGCCGGAACGGGGGAGACCCAGTACTTC
CASSFETGTSGRAGTGETQYF
>NA|NA|TRBJ1-1|TRBV27
TGTGCCAGCAGTTCGACCCCAGGCAGAAAGGGTTATAGAACTGAAGCTTTCTTT
CASSSTPGRKGYRTEAFF
>NA|NA|TRBJ1-2|TRBV6-6
TGTGCCAGCAGTTACTCGGCTAACTATGGCTACACCTTC
CASSYSANYGYTF
>TRBD2|NA|TRBJ2-2|TRBV5-1
TGCGCCAGCAGCTTGGTTAGCGGGAGTATGGGGGAGCTGTTTTTT
CASSLVSGSMGELFF
>NA|NA|TRBJ2-2|TRBV7-9
TGTGCCAGCAGTCAGGACAGTTACGCCGGGGAGCTGTTTTTT
CASSQDSYAGELFF
>TRBD1|few|TRBJ2-7|TRBV9
TGTGCCAGCAGCGACGGGACAGGGGGCTACGAGCAGTACTTC
CASSDGTGGYEQYF
>NA|NA|TRBJ2-7|TRBV5-5
TGTGCCAGCAGCTTGGTTCTACTGGGCTCCTACGAGCAGTACTTC
CASSLVLLGSYEQYF
>TRBD1|NA|TRBJ1-4|TRBV19
TGTGCCAGGCAGAAGGACAGGGGGTTACCAACTAATGAAAAACTGTTTTTT
CARQKDRGLPTNEKLFF
>TRBD2|NA|TRBJ2-3|TRBV7-6
TGTGCCAGCAGCTCCCCAGCGGGGACTAGCACAGATACGCAGTATTTT
CASSSPAGTSTDTQYF
>NA|NA|TRBJ1-1|TRBV10-2
TGCGCCACCGCCCTTACAACAGTGAACACTGAAGCTTTCTTT
CATALTTVNTEAFF
>NA|NA|TRBJ2-5|TRBV4-3
TGCGCCAGCAGCCAAGATCGCAAAGGGAGAGAGGAGACCCAGTACTTC
CASSQDRKGREETQYF
>NA|NA|TRBJ1-5|TRBV7-9
TGTGCCAGCAGCTCGGACCGAGATCAGCCCCAGCATTTT
CASSSDRDQPQHF
>TRBD1|NA|TRBJ2-7|TRBV6-5
TGTGCCAGCAGCAGTATACAGGGGAACGAGCAGTACTTC
CASSSIQGNEQYF
>NA|NA|TRBJ2-7|TRBV9
TGTGCCAGCAGCGTAGGGCAGACCTACGAGCAGTACTTC
CASSVGQTYEQYF
>NA|NA|TRBJ1-2|TRBV7-2
TGTGCCAGCAGTACAGGGCTTTCCTTCTATGGCTACACCTTC
CASSTGLSFYGYTF
>NA|NA|TRBJ2-7|TRBV19
TGTGCCAGTAGTATAGACAGCGCCTACGAGCAGTACTTC
CASSIDSAYEQYF
>NA|NA|TRBJ2-2|TRBV9
TGTGCCAGCAGCGTAGGATGGGGAGGTAATGAGCTGTTTTTT
CASSVGWGGNELFF
>NA|NA|TRBJ2-7|TRBV28
TGTGCCAGCAGTTTTCAAGGGGGAAACTACGAGCAGTACTTC
CASSFQGGNYEQYF
>TRBD1|NA|TRBJ1-2|TRBV15
TGTGCCACCAGCAGGGACCTAGAATGGGACAGGGGCCGGTTTGGCTACACCTTC
CATSRDLEWDRGRFGYTF
>NA|NA|TRBJ2-3|TRBV19
TGTGCCAGTAGTATTACGGTACCAGATACGCAGTATTTT
CASSITVPDTQYF
>NA|NA|TRBJ2-7|TRBV5-1
TGCGCCAGCAGCTTCCTCTACGAGCAGTACTTC
CASSFLYEQYF
>NA|NA|TRBJ1-4|TRBV4-3
TGCGCCAGCAGCCAAGAAGTAGGGGGGGATCTTGGCAAACTGTTTTTT
CASSQEVGGDLGKLFF
>NA|NA|TRBJ2-6|TRBV9
TGTGCCAGCAGCGTAGAGGGGTACCCTGGGGCCAACGTCCTGACTTTC
CASSVEGYPGANVLTF
>NA|NA|TRBJ1-2|TRBV16
TGTGCCAGCAGCCTTCCGGGACACCTAGCCTATGGCTACACCTTC
CASSLPGHLAYGYTF
>NA|NA|TRBJ2-7|TRBV5-4
TGTGCCAGCAGCTTCGGGCAGGGAGTTTACGAGCAGTACTTC
CASSFGQGVYEQYF
>NA|NA|TRBJ2-7|TRBV10-2
TGCGCCAGCAGTGAGGGTGTTGGGGAGTACTTC
CASSEGVGEYF